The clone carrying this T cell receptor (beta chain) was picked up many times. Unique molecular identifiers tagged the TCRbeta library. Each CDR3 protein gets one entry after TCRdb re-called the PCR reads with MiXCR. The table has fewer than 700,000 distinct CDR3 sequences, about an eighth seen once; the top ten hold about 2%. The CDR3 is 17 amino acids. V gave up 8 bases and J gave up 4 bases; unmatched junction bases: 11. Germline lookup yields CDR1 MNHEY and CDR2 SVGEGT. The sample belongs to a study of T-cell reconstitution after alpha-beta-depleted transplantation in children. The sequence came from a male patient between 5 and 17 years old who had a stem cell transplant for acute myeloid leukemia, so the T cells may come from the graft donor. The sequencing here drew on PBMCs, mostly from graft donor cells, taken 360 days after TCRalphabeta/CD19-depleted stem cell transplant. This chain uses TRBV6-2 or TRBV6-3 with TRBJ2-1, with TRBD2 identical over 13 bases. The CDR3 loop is CASGAPGLAGRYNEQFF. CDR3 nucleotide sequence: TGTGCCAGCGGGGCTCCGGGACTAGCGGGACGTTACAATGAGCAGTTCTTC.